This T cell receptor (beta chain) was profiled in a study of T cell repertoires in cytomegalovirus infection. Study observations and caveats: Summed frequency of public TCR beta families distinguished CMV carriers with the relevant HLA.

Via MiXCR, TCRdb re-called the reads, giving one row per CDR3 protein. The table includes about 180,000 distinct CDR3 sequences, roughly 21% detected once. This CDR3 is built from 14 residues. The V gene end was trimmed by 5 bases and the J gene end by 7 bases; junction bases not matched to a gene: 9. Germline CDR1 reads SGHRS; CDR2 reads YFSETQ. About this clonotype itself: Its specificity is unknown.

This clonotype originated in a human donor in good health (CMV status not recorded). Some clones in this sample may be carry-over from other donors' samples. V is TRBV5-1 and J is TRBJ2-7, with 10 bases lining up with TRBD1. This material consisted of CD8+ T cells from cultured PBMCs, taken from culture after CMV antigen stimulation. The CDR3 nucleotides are TGCGCCAGCAGGAGCGGGACAGGGGAACTTGAGCAGTACTTC. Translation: CASRSGTGELEQYF.